The text below deals with one T cell receptor (beta chain). The data are from a study of shared clonotypes between healthy human individuals. V shed 1 base and J shed 9 bases, with 10 bases lying between them. There are 13 residues in the CDR3. Germline CDR1 reads SGHTA; CDR2 reads FQGNSA. For genomic DNA, unsorted samples relied on tens of millions of PBMCs. Generated by immunoSEQ multiplex PCR, the TCRdb table keeps only in-frame clones and is missing some. The data hold about half a million clones, with around three quarters observed a single time. The source of this sequence is a woman between 40 and 50 years old in good health. Some clones in this sample may be carry-over from other donors' samples. The rearrangement joins TRBV7-2 to TRBJ2-1; D uncertain. The sample was PBMCs. CDR3 protein: CASSLGLVVEQFF. The CDR3 DNA is TGTGCCAGCAGCTTAGGCCTAGTTGTTGAGCAGTTCTTC. Combining the CDR3 with reference TRBV7-2 and TRBJ2-1 gives the whole variable domain GAGVSQSPSNKVTEKGKDVELRCDPISGHTALYWYRQSLGQGLEFLIYFQGNSAPDKSGLPSDRFSAERTGGSVSTLTIQRTQQEDSAVYLCASSLGLVVEQFFGPGTRLTVL.